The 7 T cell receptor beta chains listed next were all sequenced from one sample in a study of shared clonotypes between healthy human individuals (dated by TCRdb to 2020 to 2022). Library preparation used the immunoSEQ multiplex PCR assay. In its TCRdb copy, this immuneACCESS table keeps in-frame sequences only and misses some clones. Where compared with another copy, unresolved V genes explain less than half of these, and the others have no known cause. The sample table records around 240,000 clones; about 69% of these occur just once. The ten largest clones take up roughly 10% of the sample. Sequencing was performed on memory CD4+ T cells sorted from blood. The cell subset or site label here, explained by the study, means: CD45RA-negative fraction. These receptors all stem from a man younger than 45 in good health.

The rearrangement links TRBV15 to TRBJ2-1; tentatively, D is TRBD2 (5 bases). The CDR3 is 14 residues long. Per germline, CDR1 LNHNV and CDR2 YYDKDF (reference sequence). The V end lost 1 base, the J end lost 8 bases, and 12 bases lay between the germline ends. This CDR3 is CATSRGGDSYEQFF. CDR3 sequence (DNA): TGTGCCACCAGCAGAGGGGGAGACTCCTATGAGCAGTTCTTC.

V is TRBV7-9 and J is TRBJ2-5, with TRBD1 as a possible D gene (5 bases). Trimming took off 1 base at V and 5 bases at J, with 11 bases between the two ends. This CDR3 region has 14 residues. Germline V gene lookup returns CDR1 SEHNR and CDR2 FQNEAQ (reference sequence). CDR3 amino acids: CASSLDRQGETQYF. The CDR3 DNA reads TGTGCCAGCAGCTTAGATAGGCAGGGTGAGACCCAGTACTTC.

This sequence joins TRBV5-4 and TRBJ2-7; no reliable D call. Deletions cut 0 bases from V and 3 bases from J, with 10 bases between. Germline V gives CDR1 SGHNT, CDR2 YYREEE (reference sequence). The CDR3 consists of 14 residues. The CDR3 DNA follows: TGTGCCAGCAGCTTGGAGGCGGCAGTCTACGAGCAGTACTTC. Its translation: CASSLEAAVYEQYF.

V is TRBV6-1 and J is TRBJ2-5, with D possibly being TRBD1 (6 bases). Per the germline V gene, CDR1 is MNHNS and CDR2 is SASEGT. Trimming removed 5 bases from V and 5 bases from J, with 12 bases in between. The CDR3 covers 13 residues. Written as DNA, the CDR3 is TGTGCCAGCAGTACAGGGAGAAGGGAGACCCAGTACTTC. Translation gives CASSTGRRETQYF.

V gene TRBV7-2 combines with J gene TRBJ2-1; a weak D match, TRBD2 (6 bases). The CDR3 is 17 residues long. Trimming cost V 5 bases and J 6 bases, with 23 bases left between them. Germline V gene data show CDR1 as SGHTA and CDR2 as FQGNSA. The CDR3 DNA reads TGTGCCAGCAGCGGAGGGCCCCTAGCGTTGAGCCCCAATGAGCAGTTCTTC. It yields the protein CASSGGPLALSPNEQFF.

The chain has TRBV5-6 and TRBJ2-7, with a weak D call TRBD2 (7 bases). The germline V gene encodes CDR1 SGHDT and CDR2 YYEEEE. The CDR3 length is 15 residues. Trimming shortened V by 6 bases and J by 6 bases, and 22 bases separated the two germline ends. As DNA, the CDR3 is TGTGCCAGCACCCCCTGGGGGGGGCTCGGTAGCGAGCAGTACTTC. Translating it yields CASTPWGGLGSEQYF.

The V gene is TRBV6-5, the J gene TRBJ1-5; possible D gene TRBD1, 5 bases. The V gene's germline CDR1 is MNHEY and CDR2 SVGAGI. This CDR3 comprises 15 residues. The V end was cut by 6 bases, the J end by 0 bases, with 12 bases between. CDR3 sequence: CASRMRTNSNQPQHF. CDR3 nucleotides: TGTGCCAGCAGAATGAGGACAAATAGCAATCAGCCCCAGCATTTT.